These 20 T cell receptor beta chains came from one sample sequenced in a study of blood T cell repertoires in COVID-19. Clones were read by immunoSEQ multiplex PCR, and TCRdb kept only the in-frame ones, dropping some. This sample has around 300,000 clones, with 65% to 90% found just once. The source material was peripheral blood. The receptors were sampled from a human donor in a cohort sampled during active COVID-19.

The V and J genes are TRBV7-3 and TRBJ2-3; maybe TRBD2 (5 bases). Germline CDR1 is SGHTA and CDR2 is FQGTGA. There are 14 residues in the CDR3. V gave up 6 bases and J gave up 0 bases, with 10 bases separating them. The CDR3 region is CASRNTGSTDTQYF. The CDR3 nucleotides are TGTGCCAGCAGGAACACGGGGAGCACAGATACGCAGTATTTT.

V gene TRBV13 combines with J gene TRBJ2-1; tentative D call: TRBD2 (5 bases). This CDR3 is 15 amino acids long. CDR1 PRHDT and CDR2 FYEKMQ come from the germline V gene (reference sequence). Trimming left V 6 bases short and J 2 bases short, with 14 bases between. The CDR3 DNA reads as TGTGCCAGCAGGAAGGCGGACTTTCCCTACAATGAGCAGTTCTTC. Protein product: CASRKADFPYNEQFF.

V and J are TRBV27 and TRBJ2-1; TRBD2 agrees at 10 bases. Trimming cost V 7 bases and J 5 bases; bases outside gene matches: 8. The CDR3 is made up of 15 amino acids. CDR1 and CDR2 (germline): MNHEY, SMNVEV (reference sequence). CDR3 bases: TGTGCCAGCACCATAGCTAGCGGGGGCAACAATGAGCAGTTCTTC. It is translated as CASTIASGGNNEQFF.

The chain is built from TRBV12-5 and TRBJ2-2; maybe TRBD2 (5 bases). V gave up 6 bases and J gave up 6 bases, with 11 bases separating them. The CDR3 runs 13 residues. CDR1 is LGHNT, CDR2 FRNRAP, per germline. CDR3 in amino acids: CASGDSIPGELFF. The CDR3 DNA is TGTGCTAGTGGGGACTCCATCCCCGGGGAGCTGTTTTTT.

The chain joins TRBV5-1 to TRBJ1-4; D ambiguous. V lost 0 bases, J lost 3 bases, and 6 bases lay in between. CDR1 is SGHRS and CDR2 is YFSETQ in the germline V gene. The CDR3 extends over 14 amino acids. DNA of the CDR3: TGCGCCAGCAGCTTGGGTCCAGCTAATGAAAAACTGTTTTTT. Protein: CASSLGPANEKLFF.

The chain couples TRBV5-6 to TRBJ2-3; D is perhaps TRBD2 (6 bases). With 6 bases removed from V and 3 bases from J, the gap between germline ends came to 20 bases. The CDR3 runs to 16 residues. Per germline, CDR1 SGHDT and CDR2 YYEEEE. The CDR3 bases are TGTGCCAGCACCGGGGCCCTAAGAGGACTAACAGATACGCAGTATTTT. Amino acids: CASTGALRGLTDTQYF. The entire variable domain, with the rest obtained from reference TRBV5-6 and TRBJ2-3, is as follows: DAGVTQSPTHLIKTRGQQVTLRCSPKSGHDTVSWYQQALGQGPQFIFQYYEEEERQRGNFPDRFSGHQFPNYSSELNVNALLLGDSALYLCASTGALRGLTDTQYFGPGTRLTVL.

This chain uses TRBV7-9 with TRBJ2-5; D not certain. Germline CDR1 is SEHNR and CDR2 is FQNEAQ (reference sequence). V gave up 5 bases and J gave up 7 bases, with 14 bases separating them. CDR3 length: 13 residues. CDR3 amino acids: CASSPDLDRTQYF. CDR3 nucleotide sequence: TGTGCCAGCAGCCCTGACTTAGATAGGACCCAGTACTTC.

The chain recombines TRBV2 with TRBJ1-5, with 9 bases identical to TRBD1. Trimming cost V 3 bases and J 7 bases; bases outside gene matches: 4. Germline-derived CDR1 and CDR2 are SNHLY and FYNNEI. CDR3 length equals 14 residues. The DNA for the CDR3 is TGTGCCAGCAGTGATACAGGGGGCCACCAGCCCCAGCATTTT. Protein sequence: CASSDTGGHQPQHF.

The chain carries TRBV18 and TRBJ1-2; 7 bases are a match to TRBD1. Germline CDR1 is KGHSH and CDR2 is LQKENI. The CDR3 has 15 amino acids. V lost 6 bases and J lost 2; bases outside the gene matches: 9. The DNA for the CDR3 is TGTGCCAGCTCTCCCCGACAGGGAGGAAACTATGGCTACACCTTC. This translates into CASSPRQGGNYGYTF. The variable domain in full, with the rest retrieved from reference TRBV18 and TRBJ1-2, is NAGVMQNPRHLVRRRGQEARLRCSPMKGHSHVYWYRQLPEEGLKFMVYLQKENIIDESGMPKERFSAEFPKEGPSILRIQQVVRGDSAAYFCASSPRQGGNYGYTFGSGTRLTVV.

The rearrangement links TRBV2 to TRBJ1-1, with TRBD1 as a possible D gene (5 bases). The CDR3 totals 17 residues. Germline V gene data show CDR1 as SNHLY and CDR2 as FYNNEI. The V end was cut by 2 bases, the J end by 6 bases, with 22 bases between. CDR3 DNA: TGTGCCAGCAGTGAACGGCGGACAAGCCGAGGTGGCGCTGAAGCTTTCTTT. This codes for CASSERRTSRGGAEAFF. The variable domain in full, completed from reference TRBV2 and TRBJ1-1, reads EPEVTQTPSHQVTQMGQEVILRCVPISNHLYFYWYRQILGQKVEFLVSFYNNEISEKSEIFDDQFSVERPDGSNFTLKIRSTKLEDSAMYFCASSERRTSRGGAEAFFGQGTRLTVV.

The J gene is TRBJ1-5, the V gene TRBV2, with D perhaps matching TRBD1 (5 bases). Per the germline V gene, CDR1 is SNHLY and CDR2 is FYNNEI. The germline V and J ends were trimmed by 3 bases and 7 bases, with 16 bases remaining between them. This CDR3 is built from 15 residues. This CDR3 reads CASSERSGRDQPQHF. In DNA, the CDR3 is TGTGCCAGCAGTGAGCGGTCTGGGAGGGACCAGCCCCAGCATTTT.

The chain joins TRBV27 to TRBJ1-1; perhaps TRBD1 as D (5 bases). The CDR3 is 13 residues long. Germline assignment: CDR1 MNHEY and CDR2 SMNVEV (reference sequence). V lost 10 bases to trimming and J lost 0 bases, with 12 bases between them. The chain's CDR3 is CATRTRLNTEAFF. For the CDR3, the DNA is TGTGCCACCCGGACACGTTTGAACACTGAAGCTTTCTTT.

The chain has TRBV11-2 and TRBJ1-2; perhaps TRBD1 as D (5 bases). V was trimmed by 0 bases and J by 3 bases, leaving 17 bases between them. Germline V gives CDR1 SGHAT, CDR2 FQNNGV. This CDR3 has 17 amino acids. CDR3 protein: CASSLDPREGRYYGYTF. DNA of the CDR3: TGTGCCAGCAGCTTAGATCCGAGGGAGGGGAGGTACTATGGCTACACCTTC.

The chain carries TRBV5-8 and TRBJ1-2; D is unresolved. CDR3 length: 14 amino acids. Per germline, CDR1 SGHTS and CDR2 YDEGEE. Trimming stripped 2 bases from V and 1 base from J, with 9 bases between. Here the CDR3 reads CASSFREINYGYTF. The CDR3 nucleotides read TGTGCCAGCAGCTTTAGGGAGATTAACTATGGCTACACCTTC. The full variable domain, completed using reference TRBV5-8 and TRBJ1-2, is EAGVTQSPTHLIKTRGQQATLRCSPISGHTSVYWYQQALGLGLQFLLWYDEGEERNRGNFPPRFSGRQFPNYSSELNVNALELEDSALYLCASSFREINYGYTFGSGTRLTVV.

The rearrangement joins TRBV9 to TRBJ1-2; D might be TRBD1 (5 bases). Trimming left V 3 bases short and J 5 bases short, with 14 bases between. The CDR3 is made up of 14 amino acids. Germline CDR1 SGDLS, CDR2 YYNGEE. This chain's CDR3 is CASSAEGAHYGYTF. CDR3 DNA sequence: TGTGCCAGCAGCGCGGAAGGGGCGCATTATGGCTACACCTTC.

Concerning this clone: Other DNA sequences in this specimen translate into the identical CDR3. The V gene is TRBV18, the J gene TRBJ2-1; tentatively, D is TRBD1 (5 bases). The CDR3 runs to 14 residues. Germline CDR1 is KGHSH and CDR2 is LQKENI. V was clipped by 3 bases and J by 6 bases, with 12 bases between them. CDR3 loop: CASSPGQGRNEQFF. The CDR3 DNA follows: TGTGCCAGCTCACCTGGACAAGGCCGCAATGAGCAGTTCTTC.

The DNA of the CDR3 is TGTGCCTGGAGCAAACCGACAGGGGCCGACACTGAAGCTTTCTTT. As protein: CAWSKPTGADTEAFF. This chain joins TRBV30 and TRBJ1-1; 8 bases are shared with TRBD1. CDR3 length: 15 amino acids. Losses at the gene ends were 3 bases for V and 3 bases for J; bases not matched to a gene: 9. Germline values: CDR1 GTSNPN, CDR2 SVGIG (reference sequence).

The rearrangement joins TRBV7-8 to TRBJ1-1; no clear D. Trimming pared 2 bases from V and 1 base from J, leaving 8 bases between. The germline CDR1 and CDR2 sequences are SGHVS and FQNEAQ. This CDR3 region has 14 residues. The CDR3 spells CASSLSTPNTEAFF. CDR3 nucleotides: TGTGCCAGCAGCTTATCGACTCCGAACACTGAAGCTTTCTTT. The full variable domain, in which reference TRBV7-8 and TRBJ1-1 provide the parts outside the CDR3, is GAGVSQSPRYKVAKRGQDVALRCDPISGHVSLFWYQQALGQGPEFLTYFQNEAQLDKSGLPSDRFFAERPEGSVSTLKIQRTQQEDSAVYLCASSLSTPNTEAFFGQGTRLTVV.

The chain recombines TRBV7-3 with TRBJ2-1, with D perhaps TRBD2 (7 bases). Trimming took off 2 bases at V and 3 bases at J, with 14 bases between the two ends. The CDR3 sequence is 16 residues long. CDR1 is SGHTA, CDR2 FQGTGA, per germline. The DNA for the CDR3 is TGTGCCAGCAGCTTACTGGGAGGGGGAGGCTACAATGAGCAGTTCTTC. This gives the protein CASSLLGGGGYNEQFF.

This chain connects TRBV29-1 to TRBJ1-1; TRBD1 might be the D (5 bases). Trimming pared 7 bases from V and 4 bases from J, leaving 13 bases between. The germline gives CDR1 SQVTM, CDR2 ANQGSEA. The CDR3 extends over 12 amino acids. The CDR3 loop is CSGAQGSTEAFF. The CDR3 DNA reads TGCAGCGGCGCCCAGGGAAGCACTGAAGCTTTCTTT.